Here is one TCR beta chain with its context. This sample is part of a study of PD-1 blockade in classical Hodgkin lymphoma. Only in-frame clones appear in the TCRdb table, and some are missing; sequencing was by immunoSEQ multiplex PCR. The data hold some 84,000 clones, with about nine tenths observed a single time. Germline CDR1 reads SGHNT; CDR2 reads YYREEE (reference sequence). This CDR3 spans 14 amino acids. V was cut by 4 bases and J by 2 bases, with 12 bases left in between. Every patient was affected by relapse after autologous stem cell transplantation, while exposure to brentuximab vedotin was not uniform.

Sequencing was performed on peripheral blood mononuclear cells (PBMCs), taken before the second cycle of nivolumab. The sequence derives from a human donor with classical Hodgkin lymphoma. V and J are TRBV5-4 and TRBJ1-2, with unresolved D. CDR3 nucleotide sequence: TGTGCCAGCAGCACCAGCCGCTCAAACTATGGCTACACCTTC. It yields the protein CASSTSRSNYGYTF.